This TCR beta chain came from a study of CD8 T cells in Susac syndrome. Reverse transcription of roughly 0.5 to 1 ug RNA was performed with random hexamers. Using its own MiXCR run on the immunoSEQ multiplex PCR reads, TCRdb lists one record per CDR3 protein. The sample has approximately 150,000 distinct CDR3 sequences, over 85% seen once. This CDR3 has 12 amino acids. Germline loops: CDR1 KGHDR, CDR2 SFDVKD. The trim removed 7 bases at V and 7 bases at J, leaving 2 bases unmatched. The T cells that were sequenced for TCR beta were CD8+ and CD4+ cells from blood. Treatment-naive patients with stable or active relapsing-remitting disease were the multiple sclerosis controls. Negative magnetic isolation gave CD8+ and CD4+ cells; FACS enriched CD8+ TEMRA.

This clonotype was sampled from a human donor with multiple sclerosis. This chain uses TRBV24-1 with TRBJ1-1, with 10 positions matching TRBD1. What was sequenced was CD4+ T cells from PBMCs. In nucleotides, the CDR3 is TGTGCCACCAGCGGGACAGGGGTTGAAGCTTTCTTT. It codes for CATSGTGVEAFF.